Following are 21 T cell receptor beta chains from one sample sequenced in a study of control samples from healthy donors and cancer patients. Produced via immunoSEQ multiplex PCR; TCRdb's table is partial and in-frame only. The profile shows about 140,000 clones, around nine tenths of them singletons. Sequencing was performed on blood. These receptors came from a man aged 25-40 years in good health.

J is TRBJ2-5 and V is TRBV1; TRBD2, the D gene given by the table, was not confirmed from the DNA. TRBV1 is designated a pseudogene. There are 16 residues in the CDR3. In nucleotides, the CDR3 is TGCACCAGCAGCCGATACACGCGGGAGTTTGGAGAGACCCAGTACTTC. This translates into CTSSRYTREFGETQYF.

The V call is TRBV7-6, the J call TRBJ2-5; TRBD2 agrees at 9 bases. The junction had 8 bases not matched to a gene; V was cut back by 1 base and J by 5 bases. Germline V gives CDR1 SGHVS, CDR2 FNYEAQ. The CDR3 is made up of 16 amino acids. CDR3 DNA sequence: TGTGCCAGCAGCTTAGGGGCGGGAGGGCCACTCGAGACCCAGTACTTC. Translation: CASSLGAGGPLETQYF.

This chain uses TRBV4-1 with TRBJ2-5; D is tentatively TRBD1 or TRBD2 (7 bases each). Germline V CDR1 and CDR2: MGHRA, YSYEKL. CDR3 length equals 17 residues. Between the trimmed V and J ends, which lost 0 bases and 3 bases, there was a span of 17 bases. The CDR3 sequence is CASSQEGRGLMKETQYF. The DNA of the CDR3 is TGCGCCAGCAGCCAAGAGGGGAGGGGGCTGATGAAAGAGACCCAGTACTTC.

This chain connects TRBV19 to TRBJ1-5; D remains unclear. The CDR3 extends over 14 amino acids. Germline CDR1 LNHDA, CDR2 SQIVND (reference sequence). V dropped 1 base and J dropped 4 bases, with 8 bases sitting between them. Here the CDR3 reads CASSIVERNQPQHF. The CDR3 DNA reads TGTGCCAGTAGTATAGTCGAGAGGAATCAGCCCCAGCATTTT.

The rearrangement links TRBV11-3 to TRBJ2-3; D ambiguous. From germline, CDR1 is SGHNT and CDR2 YENEEA. The CDR3 contains 14 residues. V lost 6 bases, J lost 2 bases, and 12 bases lay in between. In DNA form, the CDR3 reads TGTGCCAGCAGTCCCGGGTGGGTCACAGATACGCAGTATTTT. Residues: CASSPGWVTDTQYF. The whole variable domain, remainder taken from reference TRBV11-3 and TRBJ2-3, is EAGVVQSPRYKIIEKKQPVAFWCNPISGHNTLYWYLQNLGQGPELLIRYENEEAVDDSQLPKDRFSAERLKGVDSTLKIQPAELGDSAVYLCASSPGWVTDTQYFGPGTRLTVL.

This sequence joins TRBV19 and TRBJ1-5, with a weak D call TRBD1 (5 bases). CDR3 length: 15 residues. Germline-derived CDR1 and CDR2 are LNHDA and SQIVND (reference sequence). V shed 5 bases and J shed 2 bases, with 13 bases lying between them. Written as DNA, the CDR3 is TGTGCCAGTAGTCCATCTGGGGGTGGCAATCAGCCCCAGCATTTT. It yields the protein CASSPSGGGNQPQHF. The variable domain in full, with the rest retrieved from reference TRBV19 and TRBJ1-5, is DGGITQSPKYLFRKEGQNVTLSCEQNLNHDAMYWYRQDPGQGLRLIYYSQIVNDFQKGDIAEGYSVSREKKESFPLTVTSAQKNPTAFYLCASSPSGGGNQPQHFGDGTRLSIL.

This chain joins TRBV5-6 and TRBJ2-1, with TRBD1 matching 12 bases. CDR3 length equals 14 residues. V gave up 4 bases and J gave up 8 bases; unmatched junction bases: 4. Germline CDR1 SGHDT, CDR2 YYEEEE. The CDR3 sequence: CASSAGTGGDEQFF. The CDR3 DNA sequence: TGTGCCAGCAGCGCCGGGACAGGGGGCGATGAGCAGTTCTTC.

This clone is a singleton in its sample. One end of the junction does not line up with germline, which may come from a read error. Other DNA sequences from this sample encode an identical CDR3 as well. The chain uses TRBV6-5 and TRBJ2-2; D is possibly TRBD1 (5 bases). CDR3 length equals 14 residues. Per the germline V gene, CDR1 is MNHEY and CDR2 is SVGAGI. This CDR3 is CASSFLDRGGELFF. The CDR3 DNA follows: TGCGCCAGCAGTTTCCTTGATAGGGGCGGGGAGCTGTTTTTT.

This chain joins TRBV28 and TRBJ1-5, with D perhaps matching TRBD1 (6 bases). The CDR3 is 16 residues long. CDR1 and CDR2 from the germline V gene are MDHEN and SYDVKM. With 6 bases removed from V and 9 bases from J, the gap between germline ends came to 24 bases. The CDR3, as DNA: TGTGCCAGCAGACCTAATGGGGGCCCCCGGTCGAGGCCCCAGCATTTT. It yields the protein CASRPNGGPRSRPQHF. Supplemented by reference TRBV28 and TRBJ1-5, the full variable domain reads DVKVTQSSRYLVKRTGEKVFLECVQDMDHENMFWYRQDPGLGLRLIYFSYDVKMKEKGDIPEGYSVSREKKERFSLILESASTNQTSMYLCASRPNGGPRSRPQHFGDGTRLSIL.

V and J are TRBV4-2 and TRBJ2-6, with 11 bases matching TRBD1. Germline lookup yields CDR1 LGHNA and CDR2 YNFKEQ. The CDR3 has 16 residues. The V and J ends lost 7 bases and 1 base, in that order; junction bases with no gene match: 3. CDR3 amino acids: CASTGTGGSGANVLTF. DNA of the CDR3: TGTGCCAGCACTGGGACAGGGGGATCTGGGGCCAACGTCCTGACTTTC.

This chain links TRBV15 with TRBJ1-2; no firm D call. CDR1 is LNHNV, CDR2 YYDKDF, per germline (reference sequence). V lost 1 base and J 4 bases, leaving 10 bases between the germline ends. The length of the CDR3 is 14 residues. The CDR3 DNA reads TGTGCCACCAGCAGAGCCCCGGGTAGCTATGGCTACACCTTC. Its protein is CATSRAPGSYGYTF.

The V gene is TRBV1, the J gene TRBJ2-3. TRBV1 is marked as a pseudogene. CDR3 size: 16 residues. The CDR3 region is CTSSRLRGRTPDTQYF. The CDR3 DNA reads TGCACCAGCAGCCGGCTGAGGGGACGTACCCCAGATACGCAGTATTTT.

This chain uses TRBV7-9 with TRBJ2-1; the D is unclear. Germline lookup yields CDR1 SEHNR and CDR2 FQNEAQ (reference sequence). The V end lost 1 base, the J end lost 12 bases, and 7 bases lay between the germline ends. This CDR3 region has 11 residues. CDR3 sequence: CASSLDLTQFF. DNA for the CDR3: TGTGCCAGCAGCTTAGATCTCACGCAGTTCTTC.

The rearrangement joins TRBV6-1 to TRBJ2-1; D call uncertain. Trimming took off 3 bases at V and 4 bases at J, with 7 bases between the two ends. This CDR3 region has 13 residues. CDR1 is MNHNS, CDR2 SASEGT, per germline. For the CDR3, the DNA is TGTGCCAGCAGTGATAAGGAATACAATGAGCAGTTCTTC. Protein: CASSDKEYNEQFF.

This CDR3 reads CASTSTDTQYF. The CDR3 coding sequence is TGTGCCAGCACCAGCACAGATACGCAGTATTTT. The V call is TRBV12-3 or TRBV12-4, the J call TRBJ2-3; D is unresolved. Between the trimmed V and J ends, which lost 7 bases and 0 bases, there was a span of 2 bases. The CDR3 has 11 amino acids.

The chain uses TRBV5-6 and TRBJ1-3; D is unclear. V was clipped by 0 bases and J by 0 bases, with 10 bases between them. Germline values: CDR1 SGHDT, CDR2 YYEEEE. This CDR3 region has 16 residues. The CDR3 is CASSLGLEISGNTIYF. CDR3 bases: TGTGCCAGCAGCTTGGGCTTGGAAATCTCTGGAAACACCATATATTTT.

This clone was detected once. The chain employs TRBV18 and TRBJ2-7; a possible D gene is TRBD1 (6 bases). Germline values: CDR1 KGHSH, CDR2 LQKENI. V dropped 3 bases and J dropped 6 bases, with 9 bases sitting between them. CDR3 length: 12 amino acids. The CDR3, as DNA: TGTGCCAGCTCACCCACAGGGTTCGAGCAGTACTTC. It specifies CASSPTGFEQYF.

This clone has just one count. This rearrangement joins TRBV28 to TRBJ2-6; D possibly corresponds to TRBD1 (6 bases). The CDR3 runs 16 residues. The V gene lost 9 bases and the J gene lost 0 bases, with 15 bases spanning the gap. Germline CDR1 reads MDHEN; CDR2 reads SYDVKM. The CDR3 spells CASTQGESSGANVLTF. DNA for the CDR3: TGTGCCAGTACACAGGGTGAGAGCTCTGGGGCCAACGTCCTGACTTTC.

The V call is TRBV11-1, the J call TRBJ2-7; D might be TRBD1 (6 bases). Trimming shortened V by 0 bases and J by 0 bases, and 9 bases separated the two germline ends. The germline CDR1 and CDR2 sequences are SGHAT and FQDESV (reference sequence). This CDR3 is built from 15 residues. CDR3 DNA: TGTGCCAGCAGCTTAGCGCCAGGGGCCTCCTACGAGCAGTACTTC. This translates into CASSLAPGASYEQYF.

This rearrangement joins TRBV5-1 to TRBJ1-1; no firm D call. The CDR3 runs to 16 residues. V shed 4 bases and J shed 0 bases, with 16 bases lying between them. CDR1 is SGHRS, CDR2 YFSETQ, per germline. The CDR3 sequence is CASSAGIRAMNTEAFF. CDR3 DNA sequence: TGCGCCAGCAGCGCGGGTATTAGGGCCATGAACACTGAAGCTTTCTTT.

CDR3 region: CASSLEVKQGAYSNEKLFF. For the CDR3, the DNA is TGTGCCAGCAGCTTAGAGGTGAAACAGGGGGCGTATTCTAATGAAAAACTGTTTTTT. The chain combines TRBV11-2 with TRBJ1-4, with 9 bases identical to TRBD1. V was pared by 0 bases and J by 3 bases, with 11 bases of the junction left unmatched. Germline V CDR1 and CDR2: SGHAT, FQNNGV. The CDR3 is 19 residues long.